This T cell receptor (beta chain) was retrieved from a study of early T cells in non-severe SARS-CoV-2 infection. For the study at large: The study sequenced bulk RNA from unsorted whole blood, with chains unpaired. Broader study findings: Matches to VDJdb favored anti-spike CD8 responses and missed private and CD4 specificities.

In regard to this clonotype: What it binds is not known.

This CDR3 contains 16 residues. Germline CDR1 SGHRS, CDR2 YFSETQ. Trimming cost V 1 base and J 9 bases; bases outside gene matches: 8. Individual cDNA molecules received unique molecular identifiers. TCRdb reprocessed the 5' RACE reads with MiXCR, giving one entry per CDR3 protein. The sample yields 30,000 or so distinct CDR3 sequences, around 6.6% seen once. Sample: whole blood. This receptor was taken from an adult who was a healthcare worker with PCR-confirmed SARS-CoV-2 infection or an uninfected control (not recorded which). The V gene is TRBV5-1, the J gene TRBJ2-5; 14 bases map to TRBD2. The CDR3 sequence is CASSLSVTSGRAAQYF. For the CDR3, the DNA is TGCGCCAGCAGCTTGTCGGTGACTAGCGGGAGGGCGGCCCAGTACTTC.